This entry is about one T cell receptor (beta chain). Its specificity is unknown. This record belongs to a study of vaccination effects on CD4 cells after COVID-19. Turning to the study itself: With the ViraFEST assay, the study expanded antigen-specific CD4+ T cells using viral peptide pools, then sequenced them. Post-vaccine specimens were collected at a median of 72 days following the second dose.

Libraries were prepared by immunoSEQ multiplex PCR; TCRdb keeps only in-frame clonotypes and omits some of them. The sample has about 73,000 clones, approximately 73% seen once. When less than 13 days of culture had elapsed, CD4+ T cells were isolated. Participants each got two BNT162b2 or mRNA-1273 vaccine doses. Nucleocapsid antibodies stayed negative before and after vaccination, showing no earlier SARS-CoV-2 infection. A half-medium replacement with IL-2 medium was carried out on days 3 and 7. The clonotype originates from a human donor who received a COVID-19 vaccine. The sequencing used CD4+ T cells from PBMCs cultured without peptide, collected after COVID-19 vaccination.

As DNA, the CDR3 is TGCAGCGTTGACAGCTACAATGAGCAGTTCTTC. Translation: CSVDSYNEQFF. The chain is built from TRBV29-1 and TRBJ2-1; no clear D. CDR1 and CDR2 (germline): SQVTM, ANQGSEA. The CDR3 length is 11 residues. Trimming pared 3 bases from V and 3 bases from J, leaving 3 bases between.